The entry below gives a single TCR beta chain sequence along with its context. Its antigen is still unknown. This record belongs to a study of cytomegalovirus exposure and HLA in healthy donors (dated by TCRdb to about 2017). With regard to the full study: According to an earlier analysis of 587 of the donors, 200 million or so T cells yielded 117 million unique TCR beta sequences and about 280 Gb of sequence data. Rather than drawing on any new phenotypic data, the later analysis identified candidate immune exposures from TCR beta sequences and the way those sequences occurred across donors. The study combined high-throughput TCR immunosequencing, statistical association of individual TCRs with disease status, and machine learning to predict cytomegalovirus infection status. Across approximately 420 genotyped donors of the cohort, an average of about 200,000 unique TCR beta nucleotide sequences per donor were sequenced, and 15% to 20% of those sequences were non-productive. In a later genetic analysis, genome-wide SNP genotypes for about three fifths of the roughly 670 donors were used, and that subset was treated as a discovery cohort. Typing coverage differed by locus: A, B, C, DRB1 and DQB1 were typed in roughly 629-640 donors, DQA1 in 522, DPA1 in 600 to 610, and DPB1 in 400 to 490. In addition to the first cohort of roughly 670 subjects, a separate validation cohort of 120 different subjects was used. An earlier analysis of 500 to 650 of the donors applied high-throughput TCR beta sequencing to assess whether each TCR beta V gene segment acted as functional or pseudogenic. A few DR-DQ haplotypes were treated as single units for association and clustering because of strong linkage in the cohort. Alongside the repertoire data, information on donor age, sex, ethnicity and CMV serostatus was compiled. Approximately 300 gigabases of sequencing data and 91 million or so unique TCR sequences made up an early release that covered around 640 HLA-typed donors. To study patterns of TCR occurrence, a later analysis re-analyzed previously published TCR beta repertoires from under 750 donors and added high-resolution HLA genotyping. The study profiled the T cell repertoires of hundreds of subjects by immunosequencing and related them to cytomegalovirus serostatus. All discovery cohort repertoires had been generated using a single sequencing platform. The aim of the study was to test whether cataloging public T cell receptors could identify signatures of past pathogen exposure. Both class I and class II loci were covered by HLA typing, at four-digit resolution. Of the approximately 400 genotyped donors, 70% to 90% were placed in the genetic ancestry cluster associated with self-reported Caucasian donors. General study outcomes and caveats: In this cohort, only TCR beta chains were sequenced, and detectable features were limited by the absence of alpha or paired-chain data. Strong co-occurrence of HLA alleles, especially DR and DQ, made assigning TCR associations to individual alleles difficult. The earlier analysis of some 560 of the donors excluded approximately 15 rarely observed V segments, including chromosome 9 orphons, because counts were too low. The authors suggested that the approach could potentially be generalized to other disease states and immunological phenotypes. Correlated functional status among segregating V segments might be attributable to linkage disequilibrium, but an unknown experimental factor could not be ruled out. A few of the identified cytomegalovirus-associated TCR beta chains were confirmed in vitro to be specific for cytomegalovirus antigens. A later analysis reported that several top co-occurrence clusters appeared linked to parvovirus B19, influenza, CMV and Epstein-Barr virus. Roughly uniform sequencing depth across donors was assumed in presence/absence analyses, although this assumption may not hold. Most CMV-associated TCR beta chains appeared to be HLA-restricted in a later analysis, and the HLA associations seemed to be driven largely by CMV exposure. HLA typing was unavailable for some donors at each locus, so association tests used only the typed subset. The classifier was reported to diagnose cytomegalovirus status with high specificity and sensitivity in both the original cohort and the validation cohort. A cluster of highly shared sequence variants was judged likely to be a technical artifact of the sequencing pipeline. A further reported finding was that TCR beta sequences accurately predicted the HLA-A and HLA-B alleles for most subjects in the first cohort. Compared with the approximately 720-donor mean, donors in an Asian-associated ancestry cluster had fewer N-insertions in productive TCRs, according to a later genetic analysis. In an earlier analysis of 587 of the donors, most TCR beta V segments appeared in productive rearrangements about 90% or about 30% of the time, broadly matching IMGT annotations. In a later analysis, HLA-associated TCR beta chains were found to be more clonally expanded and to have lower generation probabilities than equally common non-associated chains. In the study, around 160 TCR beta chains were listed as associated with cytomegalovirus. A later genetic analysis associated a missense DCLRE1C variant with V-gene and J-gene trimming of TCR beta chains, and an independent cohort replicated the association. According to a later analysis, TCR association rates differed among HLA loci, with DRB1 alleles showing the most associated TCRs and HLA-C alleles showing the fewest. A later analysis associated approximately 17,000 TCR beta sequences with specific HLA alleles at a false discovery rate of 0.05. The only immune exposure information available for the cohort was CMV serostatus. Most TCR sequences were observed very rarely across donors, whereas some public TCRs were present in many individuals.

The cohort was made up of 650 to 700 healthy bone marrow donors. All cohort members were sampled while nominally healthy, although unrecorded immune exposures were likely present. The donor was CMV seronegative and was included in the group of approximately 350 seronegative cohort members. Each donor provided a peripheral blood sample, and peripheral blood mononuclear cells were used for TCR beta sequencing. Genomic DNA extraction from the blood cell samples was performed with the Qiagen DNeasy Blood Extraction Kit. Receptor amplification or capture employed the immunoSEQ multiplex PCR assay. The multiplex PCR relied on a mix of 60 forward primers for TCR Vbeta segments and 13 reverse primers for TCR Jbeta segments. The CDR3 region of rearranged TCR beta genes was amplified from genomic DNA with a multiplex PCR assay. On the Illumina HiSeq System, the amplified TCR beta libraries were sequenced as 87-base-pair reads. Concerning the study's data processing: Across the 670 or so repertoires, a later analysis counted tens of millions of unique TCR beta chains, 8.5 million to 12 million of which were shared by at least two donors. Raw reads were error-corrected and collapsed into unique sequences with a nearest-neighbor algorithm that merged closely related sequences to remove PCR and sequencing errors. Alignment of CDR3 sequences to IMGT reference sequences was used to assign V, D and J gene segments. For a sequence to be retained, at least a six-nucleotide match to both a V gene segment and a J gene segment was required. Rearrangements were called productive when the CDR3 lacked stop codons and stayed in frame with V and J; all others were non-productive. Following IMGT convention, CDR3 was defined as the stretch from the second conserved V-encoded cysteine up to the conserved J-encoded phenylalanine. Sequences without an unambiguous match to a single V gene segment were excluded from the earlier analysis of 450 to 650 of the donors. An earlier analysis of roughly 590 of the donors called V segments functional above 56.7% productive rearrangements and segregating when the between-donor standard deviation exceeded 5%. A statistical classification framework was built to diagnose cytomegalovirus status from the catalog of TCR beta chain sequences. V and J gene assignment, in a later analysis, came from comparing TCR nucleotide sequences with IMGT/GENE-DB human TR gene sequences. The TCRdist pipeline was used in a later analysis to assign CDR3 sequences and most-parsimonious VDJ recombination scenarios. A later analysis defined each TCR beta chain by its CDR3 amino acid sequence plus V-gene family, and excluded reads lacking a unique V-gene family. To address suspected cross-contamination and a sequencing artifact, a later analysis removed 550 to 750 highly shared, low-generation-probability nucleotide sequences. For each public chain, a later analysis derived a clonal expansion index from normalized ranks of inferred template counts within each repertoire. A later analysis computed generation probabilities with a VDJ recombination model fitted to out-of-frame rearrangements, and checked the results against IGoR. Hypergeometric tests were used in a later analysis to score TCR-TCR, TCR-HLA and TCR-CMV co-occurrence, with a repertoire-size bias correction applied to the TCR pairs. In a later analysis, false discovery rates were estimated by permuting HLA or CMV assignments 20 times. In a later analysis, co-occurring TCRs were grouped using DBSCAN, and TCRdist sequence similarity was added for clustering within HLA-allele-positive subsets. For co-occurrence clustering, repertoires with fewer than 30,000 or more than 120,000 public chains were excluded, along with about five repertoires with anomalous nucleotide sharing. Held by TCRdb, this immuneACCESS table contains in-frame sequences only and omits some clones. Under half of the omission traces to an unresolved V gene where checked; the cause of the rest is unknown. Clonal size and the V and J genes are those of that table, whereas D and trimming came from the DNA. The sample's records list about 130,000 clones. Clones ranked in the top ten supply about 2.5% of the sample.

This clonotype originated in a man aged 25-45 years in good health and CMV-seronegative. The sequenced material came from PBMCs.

The DNA is as follows: TGTGCCAGCAGCCGTGGAGGCGCTGGGTTGGGCAATCAGCCCCAGCATTTT. Translation gives CASSRGGAGLGNQPQHF. Recombination joined TRBV7-9 with TRBJ1-5, with the D gene uncertain. The germline V gene (reference sequence) provides CDR1 SEHNR and CDR2 FQNEAQ. Its CDR3 holds 17 amino acids, cysteine through phenylalanine. CDR3 DNA is the only sequence kept; it has 51 bases, read in frame from the first base. V and J are truncated by 5 bases and 2 bases respectively, leaving an intervening sequence of 19 bases.